The 26 T cell receptor beta chains reported below all come from one sample, sequenced in a study of naive and memory T cell subsets. An equimolar mix of two oligonucleotides served as the beta constant-region primer for TRBC1 and TRBC2. Four rounds of PCR amplified the ligated cDNA using nested alpha and beta constant-region primers plus SP2. TCRdb re-derived calls from the UMI-ligation and nested PCR reads in MiXCR, one entry per CDR3 protein. The data show under 3,500 distinct CDR3 sequences, with about 5.2% seen just once and approximately 32% held by the top ten. Sequencing was done on a sample of CD4+ TEMRA cells from blood. Subset noted: effector memory re-expressing CD45RA, CD45RA+ CD27-. These receptors were collected from a human donor in good health.

This clonotype was observed many times. The gene calls are TRBV12-3 or TRBV12-4 and TRBJ1-5, with D unresolved. The CDR3 runs 15 residues. V was cut by 3 bases and J by 1 base, with 10 bases left in between. CDR3 loop: CASSFRQASNQPQHF. The CDR3 DNA follows: TGTGCCAGCAGTTTTCGGCAAGCAAGCAATCAGCCCCAGCATTTT.

By frequency in the sample, this clonotype is medium-sized. The rearrangement links TRBV28 to TRBJ1-5; no clear D. Germline V CDR1 and CDR2: MDHEN, SYDVKM. V lost 5 bases to trimming and J lost 4 bases, with 18 bases between them. This CDR3 spans 16 amino acids. CDR3 nucleotide sequence: TGTGCCAGCAGTCCACCGTTTGGACGAGAAAATCAGCCCCAGCATTTT. Protein: CASSPPFGRENQPQHF. The variable domain in full, with the rest retrieved from reference TRBV28 and TRBJ1-5, is DVKVTQSSRYLVKRTGEKVFLECVQDMDHENMFWYRQDPGLGLRLIYFSYDVKMKEKGDIPEGYSVSREKKERFSLILESASTNQTSMYLCASSPPFGRENQPQHFGDGTRLSIL.

The chain combines TRBV12-3 or TRBV12-4 with TRBJ2-2; the D gene is possibly TRBD1 (6 bases). V lost 4 bases, J lost 0 bases, and 9 bases lay in between. The CDR3 contains 15 residues. DNA of the CDR3: TGTGCCAGCAGTTACAGGGTGTCGAACACCGGGGAGCTGTTTTTT. This encodes CASSYRVSNTGELFF.

This clonotype is labeled medium-sized (0.01 to 0.1%). This chain connects TRBV6-2 or TRBV6-3 to TRBJ1-5; 7 positions agree with TRBD1. Germline CDR1 and CDR2: MNHEY and SVGEGT. The V gene end was trimmed by 6 bases and the J gene end by 4 bases; junction bases not matched to a gene: 6. The CDR3 contains 14 residues. The CDR3, as DNA: TGTGCCAGCAGCCGAGGACAGGAGAATCAGCCCCAGCATTTT. It specifies CASSRGQENQPQHF.

This clonotype showed up just a few times. The V and J genes are TRBV12-3 or TRBV12-4 and TRBJ2-1, with D possibly being TRBD1 (6 bases). The CDR3 consists of 14 residues. Trimming left V 0 bases short and J 16 bases short, with 19 bases between. The CDR3 reads CASSLADRTDKGFF. CDR3 sequence (DNA): TGTGCCAGCAGTTTAGCGGATCGGACAGACAAAGGTTTCTTC.

By proportion, this clonotype is hyperexpanded (1% or more). The gene calls are TRBV5-4 and TRBJ2-1, with 9 bases that match TRBD1. This CDR3 is built from 14 residues. Germline V lookup: CDR1 SGHNT, CDR2 YYREEE (reference sequence). V gave up 4 bases and J gave up 4 bases; unmatched junction bases: 3. The CDR3 loop is CASSQDRGYNEQFF. DNA for the CDR3: TGTGCCAGCAGCCAGGACAGGGGTTACAATGAGCAGTTCTTC.

This clonotype was recorded many times. V gene TRBV4-3 combines with J gene TRBJ2-1; D is perhaps TRBD2 (5 bases). Germline V gene data show CDR1 as LGHNA and CDR2 as YSLEER. There are 13 residues in the CDR3. Trimming cost V 4 bases and J 9 bases, with 13 bases left between them. CDR3 DNA sequence: TGCGCCAGCAGCCCACGAGGTGGAGGTGAGCAGTTCTTC. Translating gives CASSPRGGGEQFF.

V usage is TRBV7-9 and J usage is TRBJ1-4; a possible D gene is TRBD1 (6 bases). Trimming cost V 5 bases and J 8 bases, with 21 bases left between them. CDR3 size: 16 residues. The germline V gene has CDR1 SEHNR and CDR2 FQNEAQ (reference sequence). The CDR3 is CASSPDSPALNEKLFF. CDR3 DNA: TGTGCCAGCAGCCCGGACAGCCCGGCCCTAAACGAAAAACTGTTTTTT.

This chain connects TRBV4-1 to TRBJ1-1, with D possibly being TRBD1 (6 bases). This CDR3 region has 20 residues. The germline gives CDR1 MGHRA, CDR2 YSYEKL. V dropped 0 bases and J dropped 0 bases, with 23 bases sitting between them. The CDR3 sequence: CASSQEGIGGAGLMNTEAFF. The CDR3 DNA follows: TGCGCCAGCAGCCAAGAAGGAATAGGGGGGGCTGGACTCATGAACACTGAAGCTTTCTTT.

By share, this clonotype ranks as medium-sized. The rearrangement joins TRBV6-5 to TRBJ1-2; TRBD1 agrees at 9 bases. The CDR3 totals 15 residues. V lost 6 bases and J lost 4; bases outside the gene matches: 9. Looked up from germline, CDR1 is MNHEY and CDR2 is SVGAGI. The DNA of the CDR3 is TGTGCCAGCAGCCCCGGGACAGGGATTGGCTATGGCTACACCTTC. It encodes CASSPGTGIGYGYTF.

By its share, this clonotype is medium-sized. This chain joins TRBV29-1 and TRBJ2-2; D unclear. Germline-derived CDR1 and CDR2 are SQVTM and ANQGSEA. V gave up 5 bases and J gave up 3 bases, with 10 bases separating them. This CDR3 has 13 amino acids. The CDR3 DNA is TGCAGCGTTAGCCAGACTTACACCGGGGAGCTGTTTTTT. Amino acids: CSVSQTYTGELFF.

This clonotype came up many times. V usage is TRBV7-3 and J usage is TRBJ2-2; 9 nucleotides line up with TRBD1. The CDR3 is 14 amino acids. The junction had 3 bases not matched to a gene; V was cut back by 5 bases and J by 5 bases. The germline CDR1 and CDR2 sequences are SGHTA and FQGTGA. CDR3 sequence (DNA): TGTGCCAGCAGCCCCGGGACAGGGACCGGGGAGCTGTTTTTT. Translation: CASSPGTGTGELFF. The variable domain in full, with the rest retrieved from reference TRBV7-3 and TRBJ2-2, is GAGVSQTPSNKVTEKGKYVELRCDPISGHTALYWYRQSLGQGPEFLIYFQGTGAADDSGLPNDRFFAVRPEGSVSTLKIQRTERGDSAVYLCASSPGTGTGELFFGEGSRLTVL.

This clonotype was seen a few times. The chain is built from TRBV9 and TRBJ2-1, with 14 bases identical to TRBD2. The ends lost 3 bases at V and 6 bases at J; junction bases unmatched: 5. Per the germline V gene, CDR1 is SGDLS and CDR2 is YYNGEE. The CDR3 consists of 16 residues. CDR3: CASSAPGTSGSNEQFF. CDR3 in DNA: TGTGCCAGCAGCGCCCCCGGGACTAGCGGGAGCAATGAGCAGTTCTTC.

The sample holds many counts of this clonotype. This chain connects TRBV3-1 to TRBJ2-7, with 12 bases that match TRBD2. The CDR3 is made up of 17 amino acids. V gave up 4 bases and J gave up 5 bases; unmatched junction bases: 12. CDR1 is LGHDT, CDR2 YNNKEL, per germline (reference sequence). The CDR3 sequence: CASSRRTLAGGRNEQYF. The CDR3 DNA reads as TGTGCCAGCAGCCGCCGCACTCTAGCGGGAGGGAGGAACGAGCAGTACTTC.

The sample holds many counts of this clonotype. This rearrangement joins TRBV30 to TRBJ1-2, with a possible D match to TRBD1 (6 bases). Trimming took 1 base from V and 3 from J, leaving 12 bases between them. The CDR3 is 14 amino acids. The germline CDR1 and CDR2 sequences are GTSNPN and SVGIG (reference sequence). The DNA of the CDR3 is TGTGCCTGGAGTGGGACAGACCGATACTATGGCTACACCTTC. It specifies CAWSGTDRYYGYTF. The full variable domain, rest sourced from reference TRBV30 and TRBJ1-2, is SQTIHQWPATLVQPVGSPLSLECTVEGTSNPNLYWYRQAAGRGLQLLFYSVGIGQISSEVPQNLSASRPQDRQFILSSKKLLLSDSGFYLCAWSGTDRYYGYTFGSGTRLTVV.

Ten or more counts support this clonotype. The chain is built from TRBV14 and TRBJ2-1, with 8 nucleotides matching TRBD1. CDR1 and CDR2 (germline): SGHDN, FVKESK. The CDR3 runs 16 residues. With V trimmed by 4 bases and J by 6 bases, 11 bases remained unmatched. In DNA form, the CDR3 reads TGTGCCAGCAGCCCCCTTGAACGAGACAGGGGCAATGAGCAGTTCTTC. Translation: CASSPLERDRGNEQFF.

This clonotype was seen at least ten times. The rearrangement uses TRBV6-5 and TRBJ1-6; D uncertain. Germline loops: CDR1 MNHEY, CDR2 SVGAGI. CDR3 length: 15 amino acids. Trimming took 2 bases from V and 7 from J, leaving 12 bases between them. CDR3 DNA sequence: TGTGCCAGCAGTTACGACTGGGATCGCAATTCACCCCTCCACTTT. Translation gives CASSYDWDRNSPLHF.

In its sample, this clonotype was seen many times. The genes are TRBV7-9 and TRBJ2-7; D possibly corresponds to TRBD2 (6 bases). V was cut by 2 bases and J by 7 bases, with 24 bases left in between. This CDR3 has 17 amino acids. Germline CDR1 reads SEHNR; CDR2 reads FQNEAQ (reference sequence). CDR3 sequence: CASSLFGVGVPGLEQYF. The DNA of the CDR3 is TGTGCCAGCAGCTTATTTGGGGTCGGGGTCCCGGGACTGGAGCAGTACTTC.

This clonotype is medium-sized within its sample. CDR3 in DNA: TGTGCCAGCAGCTTAGTCACCGGCAGGGCCTACGAGCAGTACTTC. Amino acids: CASSLVTGRAYEQYF. The V call is TRBV11-2, the J call TRBJ2-7; the D gene is possibly TRBD1 (5 bases). Germline V CDR1 and CDR2: SGHAT, FQNNGV. Trimming took off 1 base at V and 2 bases at J, with 12 bases between the two ends. The CDR3 covers 15 residues.

This clonotype has ten or more counts. The chain has TRBV18 and TRBJ2-7; 9 nucleotides align to TRBD1. The CDR3 runs 15 residues. The junction had 9 bases not matched to a gene; V was cut back by 5 bases and J by 4 bases. Looked up from germline, CDR1 is KGHSH and CDR2 is LQKENI. CDR3 sequence: CASSRPGQGIYEQYF. The DNA of the CDR3 is TGTGCCAGCTCAAGACCGGGACAGGGAATTTACGAGCAGTACTTC.

At least ten counts were recorded for this clonotype. The DNA of the CDR3 is TGTGCCAGCAGCTCAAGCGGGAGGGAGACCCAGTACTTC. It yields the protein CASSSSGRETQYF. The V gene is TRBV7-9, the J gene TRBJ2-5, with 9 bases matching TRBD2. CDR1 and CDR2 from the germline V gene are SEHNR and FQNEAQ (reference sequence). The V segment lost 4 bases and the J segment 5 bases; nucleotides outside the gene matches: 2. The CDR3 spans 13 residues.

This clonotype appeared many times. The chain joins TRBV28 to TRBJ2-5, with D unclear. V lost 5 bases and J 5 bases, leaving 21 bases between the germline ends. CDR1 is MDHEN, CDR2 SYDVKM, per germline. CDR3 length equals 16 residues. The CDR3: CASSHGRRTSVETQYF. CDR3 sequence (DNA): TGTGCCAGCAGTCACGGCAGACGGACCTCTGTGGAGACCCAGTACTTC.

At least ten counts were recorded for this clonotype. The V call is TRBV20-1, the J call TRBJ2-7; the D gene could be TRBD1 or TRBD2 (5 bases each). Trimming took 6 bases from V and 0 from J, leaving 15 bases between them. Germline V gene sequence: CDR1 DFQATT, CDR2 SNEGSKA (reference sequence). This CDR3 comprises 14 residues. CDR3 region: CSASSGAASYEQYF. CDR3 nucleotide sequence: TGCAGTGCCAGCTCCGGGGCCGCCTCCTACGAGCAGTACTTC.

By sample share, this clonotype is medium-sized. This rearrangement joins TRBV2 to TRBJ2-2, with D possibly TRBD2 on 5 matching bases. The CDR3 is 14 residues long. Germline V gives CDR1 SNHLY, CDR2 FYNNEI. Trimming cost V 6 bases and J 4 bases, with 12 bases left between them. The CDR3 DNA reads TGTGCCAGCAGGAGGGAGCAGACCACCGGGGAGCTGTTTTTT. This translates into CASRREQTTGELFF. Full variable domain (outside the CDR3, taken from reference TRBV2 and TRBJ2-2): EPEVTQTPSHQVTQMGQEVILRCVPISNHLYFYWYRQILGQKVEFLVSFYNNEISEKSEIFDDQFSVERPDGSNFTLKIRSTKLEDSAMYFCASRREQTTGELFFGEGSRLTVL.

This clonotype was counted ten times or more. This rearrangement joins TRBV11-2 to TRBJ1-1; D call uncertain. Trimming removed 8 bases from V and 3 bases from J, with 10 bases in between. Looked up from germline, CDR1 is SGHAT and CDR2 is FQNNGV. The CDR3 is 12 residues long. The CDR3 is CASHAPYTEAFF. CDR3 bases: TGTGCCAGCCATGCACCGTACACTGAAGCTTTCTTT.

This clonotype was seen repeatedly, ten times or more. CDR3 sequence: CASSYQPAPDYGYTF. The DNA for the CDR3 is TGTGCCAGCAGTTACCAGCCGGCGCCAGACTATGGCTACACCTTC. The chain carries TRBV6-5 and TRBJ1-2; D gene unclear. Germline CDR1 and CDR2: MNHEY and SVGAGI. The CDR3 covers 15 residues. Trimming removed 2 bases from V and 3 bases from J, with 13 bases in between.